The 12 T cell receptor beta chains below come from one sample, sequenced in a study of blood T cell repertoires in COVID-19. Clones were sequenced by immunoSEQ multiplex PCR, and TCRdb holds only the in-frame ones, with some missing. The sample includes some 250,000 clones, 88% of them seen just once. The sequencing input was peripheral blood. These TCRs come from a woman in her thirties or forties who had recovered from COVID-19.

This chain links TRBV7-6 with TRBJ2-5; a possible D gene is TRBD2 (6 bases). Germline loops: CDR1 SGHVS, CDR2 FNYEAQ. The CDR3 is made up of 15 amino acids. Trimming cost V 5 bases and J 0 bases, with 13 bases left between them. Written as DNA, the CDR3 is TGTGCCAGCAGCCCCCTGGGGGGATACCAAGAGACCCAGTACTTC. Its protein is CASSPLGGYQETQYF.

Concerning this clone itself: The sample holds other DNA sequences that translate to the same CDR3. The chain combines TRBV11-3 with TRBJ1-1, with a possible D match to TRBD1 (6 bases). Germline-derived CDR1 and CDR2 are SGHNT and YENEEA. V gave up 5 bases and J gave up 4 bases, with 11 bases separating them. The CDR3 is 13 amino acids. CDR3: CASSRVGATEAFF. CDR3 DNA sequence: TGTGCCAGCAGCCGGGTGGGGGCCACTGAAGCTTTCTTT.

The rearrangement joins TRBV4-1 to TRBJ2-3, with 7 positions matching TRBD1. Germline V lookup: CDR1 MGHRA, CDR2 YSYEKL. V shed 4 bases and J 4 bases; nucleotides not matched to a gene: 2. This CDR3 has 13 residues. The CDR3 nucleotides are TGCGCCAGCAGCCCAGGGGGTGCAGATACGCAGTATTTT. It yields the protein CASSPGGADTQYF.

This chain joins TRBV19 and TRBJ2-1, with TRBD2 matching 9 bases. This CDR3 has 14 residues. The germline V gene encodes CDR1 LNHDA and CDR2 SQIVND (reference sequence). The V gene end was trimmed by 6 bases and the J gene end by 4 bases; junction bases not matched to a gene: 4. Here the CDR3 DNA reads TGTGCCAGTAGCCGACTAGCGGATTACAATGAGCAGTTCTTC. Protein: CASSRLADYNEQFF.

Of note for this clone: Within the sample, other DNA sequences also encode this same CDR3. J is TRBJ2-2 and V is TRBV30, with D possibly TRBD1 on 5 matching bases. The CDR3 contains 17 residues. Germline CDR1 is GTSNPN and CDR2 is SVGIG (reference sequence). Trimming removed 3 bases from V and 7 bases from J, with 24 bases in between. The CDR3 DNA follows: TGTGCCTGGAGAGAGCCCCTTGGGCAGGGCGCTGGCGGGGAGCTGTTTTTT. It translates to CAWREPLGQGAGGELFF.

The rearrangement uses TRBV11-3 and TRBJ2-4; 12 nucleotides match TRBD2. The CDR3 loop spans 15 amino acids. The junction had 3 bases not matched to a gene; V was cut back by 5 bases and J by 4 bases. In germline, CDR1 is SGHNT, CDR2 YENEEA. The CDR3 nucleotides are TGTGCCAGCAGCCCCGGACTAGCGGGAAAAAACATTCAGTACTTC. Amino acids: CASSPGLAGKNIQYF.

This clone has just one count. V is TRBV6-2 or TRBV6-3 and J is TRBJ2-1, with 15 positions matching TRBD2. The germline CDR1 and CDR2 sequences are MNHEY and SVGEGT. The CDR3 contains 16 residues. The V and J ends lost 1 base and 6 bases, in that order; junction bases with no gene match: 1. CDR3 protein: CASSYWGLAGGNEQFF. The CDR3 nucleotides read TGTGCCAGCAGTTACTGGGGACTAGCGGGAGGCAATGAGCAGTTCTTC.

This chain connects TRBV4-2 to TRBJ2-2, with unresolved D. The CDR3 contains 14 residues. Trimming took off 0 bases at V and 6 bases at J, with 8 bases between the two ends. CDR1 LGHNA and CDR2 YNFKEQ come from the germline V gene. The CDR3 bases are TGTGCCAGCAGCCAAGATGTGGGCGCCGGGGAGCTGTTTTTT. Its translation: CASSQDVGAGELFF.

The CDR3 region is CSATALNTEAFF. CDR3 sequence (DNA): TGCAGCGCGACAGCCCTGAACACTGAAGCTTTCTTT. The chain couples TRBV29-1 to TRBJ1-1; a possible D gene is TRBD1 (5 bases). The CDR3 covers 12 residues. The ends were cut back, 7 bases at V and 0 bases at J, with 9 bases in the middle. Germline assignment: CDR1 SQVTM and CDR2 ANQGSEA. Supplemented by reference TRBV29-1 and TRBJ1-1, the full variable domain reads SAVISQKPSRDICQRGTSLTIQCQVDSQVTMMFWYRQQPGQSLTLIATANQGSEATYESGFVIDKFPISRPNLTFSTLTVSNMSPEDSSIYLCSATALNTEAFFGQGTRLTVV.

This clone was picked up a small number of times. CDR3 protein: CAWALLAGGPPYEQYV. The DNA of the CDR3 is TGTGCCTGGGCTTTACTAGCGGGAGGTCCCCCCTACGAGCAGTACGTC. The rearrangement links TRBV30 to TRBJ2-7, with TRBD2 matching 12 bases. Germline CDR1 reads GTSNPN; CDR2 reads SVGIG (reference sequence). The CDR3 totals 16 residues. V was pared by 5 bases and J by 2 bases, with 10 bases of the junction left unmatched.

This clone was found a few times. This chain joins TRBV20-1 and TRBJ2-1, with TRBD1 matching 7 bases. J lost 7 bases, V lost 3 bases, and 18 bases had no gene match. This CDR3 comprises 17 residues. The germline gives CDR1 DFQATT, CDR2 SNEGSKA (reference sequence). CDR3 amino acids: CSASPLRQGGWRNEQFF. In DNA, the CDR3 is TGCAGTGCTAGTCCCCTACGACAGGGTGGGTGGAGGAATGAGCAGTTCTTC.

In DNA form, the CDR3 reads TGTGCCAGCAGCTTGAACCTACACAATGAGCAGTTCTTC. Translation: CASSLNLHNEQFF. This chain uses TRBV11-3 with TRBJ2-1; D is undetermined. This CDR3 contains 13 residues. CDR1 is SGHNT, CDR2 YENEEA, per germline. V lost 3 bases, J lost 5 bases, and 8 bases lay in between.